The 23 T cell receptor beta chains listed next were all sequenced from one sample in a study of blood T cell repertoires in COVID-19. Repertoires were generated with immunoSEQ multiplex PCR, while TCRdb's copy carries only in-frame clones and drops some. The sample shows over 40,000 clones, more than 65% of them seen only once. The sequenced material came from peripheral blood. The receptors here all came from a human donor in a cohort sampled during active COVID-19.

The chain uses TRBV27 and TRBJ2-7; TRBD1 might be the D (6 bases). Trimming left V 4 bases short and J 3 bases short, with 13 bases between. Germline V CDR1 and CDR2: MNHEY, SMNVEV (reference sequence). The CDR3 sequence is 14 residues long. CDR3 DNA sequence: TGTGCCAGCAGTTCTTCACAGGGTTACTACGAGCAGTACTTC. It is translated as CASSSSQGYYEQYF.

This chain joins TRBV28 and TRBJ1-1, with 8 bases identical to TRBD1. The CDR3 runs 14 residues. V was pared by 6 bases and J by 0 bases, with 3 bases of the junction left unmatched. The germline V gene has CDR1 MDHEN and CDR2 SYDVKM. The CDR3 nucleotides are TGTGCCAGCAGCCCGGGACAGGTGAACACTGAAGCTTTCTTT. As protein: CASSPGQVNTEAFF. Together with reference TRBV28 and TRBJ1-1, the CDR3 gives the full variable domain: DVKVTQSSRYLVKRTGEKVFLECVQDMDHENMFWYRQDPGLGLRLIYFSYDVKMKEKGDIPEGYSVSREKKERFSLILESASTNQTSMYLCASSPGQVNTEAFFGQGTRLTVV.

The rearrangement links TRBV6-4 to TRBJ1-5; D not certain. The CDR3 extends over 13 amino acids. Per germline, CDR1 MRHNA and CDR2 SNTAGT. The germline V and J ends were trimmed by 4 bases and 7 bases, with 11 bases remaining between them. The CDR3 DNA sequence: TGTGCCAGCAGTGTGAGGGAAGGACAGCCCCAGCATTTT. Translating gives CASSVREGQPQHF.

The chain combines TRBV2 with TRBJ2-3; D call uncertain. CDR1 SNHLY and CDR2 FYNNEI come from the germline V gene. CDR3 length equals 13 residues. The V gene lost 7 bases and the J gene lost 4 bases, with 12 bases spanning the gap. CDR3 DNA: TGTGCCAGCACTGCGGCCGGCGCAGATACGCAGTATTTT. Translated: CASTAAGADTQYF.

This chain links TRBV6-4 with TRBJ2-5; TRBD2 is a possible D gene (6 bases). This CDR3 is 16 amino acids long. The V gene lost 3 bases and the J gene lost 5 bases, with 19 bases spanning the gap. CDR1 and CDR2 (germline): MRHNA, SNTAGT. The CDR3 DNA reads TGTGCCAGCAGTGAAGCCCCGGGACTCCCCACGGAGACCCAGTACTTC. This codes for CASSEAPGLPTETQYF.

About this clone: The sample carries other DNA sequences with the same CDR3. This rearrangement joins TRBV18 to TRBJ2-7, with D maybe TRBD2 (6 bases). V gave up 0 bases and J gave up 2 bases, with 8 bases separating them. Germline values: CDR1 KGHSH, CDR2 LQKENI. There are 14 residues in the CDR3. CDR3 sequence reads: CASSPPGLPYEQYF. CDR3 coding DNA: TGTGCCAGCTCACCACCGGGACTCCCCTACGAGCAGTACTTC.

The rearrangement joins TRBV5-4 to TRBJ1-2, with D possibly being TRBD1 (6 bases). CDR3 length equals 14 residues. The V end was cut by 5 bases, the J end by 0 bases, with 11 bases between. The germline CDR1 and CDR2 sequences are SGHNT and YYREEE (reference sequence). The CDR3, as DNA: TGTGCCAGCAGTCGGGACAATTCTAACTATGGCTACACCTTC. Translated: CASSRDNSNYGYTF.

This clone was detected only once. CDR3 amino acids: CASSSPGQADMYEQYF. The CDR3, as DNA: TGTGCCAGCAGCTCCCCGGGACAGGCCGATATGTACGAGCAGTACTTC. The rearrangement joins TRBV7-2 to TRBJ2-7; 8 bases are a match to TRBD1. The V gene end was trimmed by 4 bases and the J gene end by 4 bases; junction bases not matched to a gene: 12. The CDR3 runs 16 residues. The germline V gene has CDR1 SGHTA and CDR2 FQGNSA.

V gene TRBV19 combines with J gene TRBJ1-5; D perhaps matches TRBD1 (6 bases). Looked up from germline, CDR1 is LNHDA and CDR2 is SQIVND (reference sequence). This CDR3 has 15 residues. Trimming took off 5 bases at V and 7 bases at J, with 18 bases between the two ends. The DNA for the CDR3 is TGTGCCAGTAGTGCTAACAGGGCGGGGGAACAGCCCCAGCATTTT. Amino acid sequence: CASSANRAGEQPQHF. The variable domain in full, completed from reference TRBV19 and TRBJ1-5, reads DGGITQSPKYLFRKEGQNVTLSCEQNLNHDAMYWYRQDPGQGLRLIYYSQIVNDFQKGDIAEGYSVSREKKESFPLTVTSAQKNPTAFYLCASSANRAGEQPQHFGDGTRLSIL.

The rearrangement uses TRBV5-6 and TRBJ2-7; TRBD2 matches 7 bases. Germline V CDR1 and CDR2: SGHDT, YYEEEE. CDR3 size: 16 residues. Trimming took 4 bases from V and 2 from J; bases not matched to a gene: 12. CDR3 in amino acids: CASSPGAGPPPYEQYF. The CDR3 DNA is TGTGCCAGCAGCCCCGGAGCGGGGCCCCCCCCCTACGAGCAGTACTTC.

The genes are TRBV7-2 and TRBJ2-1; D gene uncertain. This CDR3 is 13 amino acids long. Deletions cut 4 bases from V and 10 bases from J, with 14 bases between. Per the germline V gene, CDR1 is SGHTA and CDR2 is FQGNSA. The CDR3 here is CASSSQERTEQFF. The CDR3 DNA reads TGTGCCAGCAGCTCACAAGAACGCACGGAGCAGTTCTTC.

V gene TRBV7-2 combines with J gene TRBJ1-1; D is unresolved. The CDR3 is made up of 14 amino acids. Trimming removed 11 bases at V and 4 bases at J, with 20 bases between. Germline V CDR1 and CDR2: SGHTA, FQGNSA. The CDR3 nucleotides read TGTGCCGGCACCGCCGGGATCGAGGGCACTGAAGCTTTCTTT. Its translation: CAGTAGIEGTEAFF.

V gene TRBV19 combines with J gene TRBJ1-2; D perhaps matches TRBD1 (5 bases). Germline values: CDR1 LNHDA, CDR2 SQIVND (reference sequence). Trimming pared 7 bases from V and 8 bases from J, leaving 20 bases between. The CDR3 extends over 14 amino acids. The chain's CDR3 is CASTNTGPGRGYTF. CDR3 nucleotides: TGTGCCAGTACGAATACAGGCCCAGGAAGGGGCTACACCTTC.

The chain combines TRBV29-1 with TRBJ2-5; D might be TRBD2 (5 bases). V was trimmed by 4 bases and J by 3 bases, leaving 18 bases between them. Germline CDR1 reads SQVTM; CDR2 reads ANQGSEA. CDR3 length: 15 residues. The DNA of the CDR3 is TGCAGCGTTGCAGTGGGTGGGAGAGGAGAAGAGACCCAGTACTTC. It codes for CSVAVGGRGEETQYF.

This clone was found once. V and J are TRBV29-1 and TRBJ2-1; 10 bases fit TRBD2. CDR3 size: 18 residues. Germline lookup yields CDR1 SQVTM and CDR2 ANQGSEA. V lost 3 bases to trimming and J lost 5 bases; unmatched junction nucleotides: 16. Written as DNA, the CDR3 is TGCAGCGTTGAGAGCGGGAGGGCCGCGGTGGTATGGGACAATGAGCAGTTCTTC. Protein: CSVESGRAAVVWDNEQFF.

The V and J genes are TRBV5-1 and TRBJ2-2; D is possibly TRBD2 (5 bases). V was trimmed by 4 bases and J by 0 bases, leaving 16 bases between them. The CDR3 sequence is 17 residues long. Germline CDR1 is SGHRS and CDR2 is YFSETQ. CDR3 amino acids: CASSILPASPNTGELFF. For the CDR3, the DNA is TGCGCCAGCAGCATCCTGCCAGCTAGCCCGAACACCGGGGAGCTGTTTTTT. Variable domain in full (rest from reference TRBV5-1 and TRBJ2-2): KAGVTQTPRYLIKTRGQQVTLSCSPISGHRSVSWYQQTPGQGLQFLFEYFSETQRNKGNFPGRFSGRQFSNSRSEMNVSTLELGDSALYLCASSILPASPNTGELFFGEGSRLTVL.

The genes are TRBV5-5 and TRBJ1-2, with a weak D call TRBD1 (6 bases). Trimming cost V 6 bases and J 6 bases, with 15 bases left between them. Germline V gene lookup returns CDR1 SGHKS and CDR2 YYEKEE (reference sequence). The CDR3 length is 13 residues. CDR3 sequence (DNA): TGTGCCAGCACCGAGGGGGTCTGGGATGGCTACACCTTC. Encoded protein: CASTEGVWDGYTF.

The chain recombines TRBV5-1 with TRBJ2-1, with TRBD1 as a possible D gene (5 bases). The V end lost 2 bases, the J end lost 9 bases, and 12 bases lay between the germline ends. Germline CDR1 and CDR2: SGHRS and YFSETQ. The CDR3 loop spans 13 amino acids. DNA of the CDR3: TGCGCCAGCAGCTTTGGGCAGGGCATTGAGCAGTTCTTC. Amino acids: CASSFGQGIEQFF. The complete variable domain, with remaining parts taken from reference TRBV5-1 and TRBJ2-1, reads KAGVTQTPRYLIKTRGQQVTLSCSPISGHRSVSWYQQTPGQGLQFLFEYFSETQRNKGNFPGRFSGRQFSNSRSEMNVSTLELGDSALYLCASSFGQGIEQFFGPGTRLTVL.

The rearrangement uses TRBV4-2 and TRBJ2-1; TRBD2 matches at 9 bases. J lost 3 bases, V lost 0 bases, and 3 bases had no gene match. The germline V gene has CDR1 LGHNA and CDR2 YNFKEQ. CDR3 length equals 16 residues. This chain's CDR3 is CASSQDPTSGYNEQFF. The CDR3, as DNA: TGTGCCAGCAGCCAAGATCCGACTAGCGGCTACAATGAGCAGTTCTTC.

V and J are TRBV7-9 and TRBJ1-5; TRBD1 matches 8 bases. Germline V gene data show CDR1 as SEHNR and CDR2 as FQNEAQ (reference sequence). J was trimmed by 3 bases and V by 4 bases; bases with no gene match: 5. This CDR3 contains 15 residues. The chain's CDR3 is CASSSTGAYNQPQHF. Here the CDR3 DNA reads TGTGCCAGCAGCTCGACAGGGGCTTACAATCAGCCCCAGCATTTT.

This clone was seen a single time. The rearrangement links TRBV11-2 to TRBJ2-7; 8 bases line up with TRBD1. Per the germline V gene, CDR1 is SGHAT and CDR2 is FQNNGV. Germline trimming cut 4 bases from V and 6 bases from J; bases unmatched to any gene: 8. The CDR3 loop spans 14 amino acids. CDR3 amino acids: CASSSVRGQIEQYF. The DNA of the CDR3 is TGTGCCAGCAGCTCCGTCAGGGGGCAGATCGAGCAGTACTTC. The whole variable domain, filled in from reference TRBV11-2 and TRBJ2-7, reads EAGVAQSPRYKIIEKRQSVAFWCNPISGHATLYWYQQILGQGPKLLIQFQNNGVVDDSQLPKDRFSAERLKGVDSTLKIQPAKLEDSAVYLCASSSVRGQIEQYFGPGTRLTVT.

The V gene is TRBV21-1, the J gene TRBJ2-1; the table's D call, TRBD1, has no DNA check behind it. TRBV21-1 is marked as a pseudogene. The CDR3 has 18 amino acids. This CDR3 reads CASSKEVKQGPGANEQFF. As DNA, the CDR3 is TGTGCCAGCAGCAAGGAGGTCAAACAGGGGCCCGGGGCGAATGAGCAGTTCTTC.

The chain joins TRBV2 to TRBJ2-4, with D uncertain. V was trimmed by 2 bases and J by 0 bases, leaving 11 bases between them. This CDR3 contains 16 residues. The germline gives CDR1 SNHLY, CDR2 FYNNEI. The CDR3 region is CASSENRGLAKNIQYF. In nucleotides, the CDR3 is TGTGCCAGCAGTGAAAACCGAGGCTTAGCCAAAAACATTCAGTACTTC. Using reference TRBV2 and TRBJ2-4 for the parts outside the CDR3, the full variable domain is EPEVTQTPSHQVTQMGQEVILRCVPISNHLYFYWYRQILGQKVEFLVSFYNNEISEKSEIFDDQFSVERPDGSNFTLKIRSTKLEDSAMYFCASSENRGLAKNIQYFGAGTRLSVL.